The rows below give T cell receptor beta chains drawn from one sample of a study of cytomegalovirus exposure and HLA in healthy donors. Some clones are missing from TCRdb's copy, which holds only in-frame ones; the method was immunoSEQ multiplex PCR. The sample lists 100,000 to 150,000 clones, over 60% occurring once. Sequences were obtained from PBMCs. These receptors were collected from a woman aged 60-70 years in good health and CMV-seronegative. Both conserved end residues are part of each CDR3. A D gene is named only where the DNA matches it firmly. Where a row states a size, it is once, few, many or the class of an expanded clone; other rows omit it.

TRBJ1-2 | . | TRBV30 | . | CAWSVGGRAGGYTF | TGTGCCTGGAGTGTTGGAGGCAGGGCGGGGGGCTACACCTTC
TRBJ2-2 | . | TRBV7-9 | few | CASSLVSNTGELFF | TGTGCCAGCAGCTTAGTATCGAACACCGGGGAGCTGTTTTTT
TRBJ2-5 | . | TRBV9 | . | CASSAGGLGTWETQYF | TGTGCCAGCAGCGCTGGGGGCCTAGGAACGTGGGAGACCCAGTACTTC
TRBJ2-1 | TRBD2 | TRBV7-6 | . | CASSTRTSGEQFF | TGTGCCAGCAGCACAAGGACTAGTGGGGAGCAGTTCTTC
TRBJ2-3 | TRBD2 | TRBV5-8 | . | CASSVGLAATDTQYF | TGTGCCAGCAGCGTCGGCCTAGCGGCCACAGATACGCAGTATTTT
TRBJ1-5 | . | TRBV27 | . | CASSVSRRGNQPQHF | TGTGCCAGCAGTGTCTCACGACGGGGCAATCAGCCCCAGCATTTT
TRBJ1-5 | . | TRBV2 | . | CASNSGRTNNQPQHF | TGTGCCAGCAACTCCGGGAGGACGAACAATCAGCCCCAGCATTTT
TRBJ1-6 | TRBD1 | TRBV5-4 | . | CASSRTGKNSPLHF | TGTGCCAGCAGCAGGACAGGAAAAAATTCACCCCTCCACTTT
TRBJ1-1 | . | TRBV27 | . | CASSLFGEAFF | TGTGCCAGCAGTTTATTCGGTGAAGCTTTCTTT
TRBJ1-1 | . | TRBV27 | once | CASTSIDGDTNPNTEAFF | TGTGCCAGCACCTCTATTGATGGGGACACCAATCCGAACACTGAAGCTTTCTTT
TRBJ1-1 | TRBD1 | TRBV10-2 | . | CASSGRDRGLENTEAFF | TGCGCCAGCAGTGGGAGGGACAGGGGGCTGGAAAATACTGAAGCTTTCTTT
TRBJ2-7 | TRBD2 | TRBV7-8 | . | CASSLGLAGSYEQYF | TGTGCCAGCAGCCTAGGGCTAGCGGGATCCTACGAGCAGTACTTC
TRBJ2-1 | TRBD2 | TRBV6-1 | . | CASTPNGGFYNEQFF | TGTGCCAGCACTCCCAACGGGGGGTTCTACAATGAGCAGTTCTTC
TRBJ2-7 | TRBD2 | TRBV29-1 | few | CSVPGLGPYEQYF | TGCAGCGTTCCGGGACTAGGGCCCTACGAGCAGTACTTC
TRBJ2-3 | TRBD1 | TRBV2 | . | CASSPYHTGQRGLGTDTQYF | TGTGCCAGCAGTCCGTACCATACGGGACAGAGGGGTTTGGGCACAGATACGCAGTATTTT
TRBJ1-1 | TRBD1 | TRBV7-9 | few | CASSTTAGGMNTEAFF | TGTGCCAGCAGCACGACAGCAGGGGGCATGAACACTGAAGCTTTCTTT
TRBJ2-5 | . | TRBV5-4 | . | CASSFKGGGETQYF | TGTGCCAGCAGTTTTAAAGGGGGAGGGGAGACCCAGTACTTC
TRBJ2-5 | . | TRBV9 | . | CASSVGPGQETQYF | TGTGCCAGCAGCGTAGGGCCAGGGCAAGAGACCCAGTACTTC
TRBJ2-7 | TRBD2 | TRBV29-1 | few | CSAFTGTSTYEQYF | TGCAGCGCTTTCACCGGGACTAGTACCTACGAGCAGTACTTC
TRBJ1-1 | . | TRBV6-5 | . | CASSYNGVNTEAFF | TGTGCCAGCAGTTACAACGGAGTGAACACTGAAGCTTTCTTT
TRBJ2-5 | . | TRBV7-6 | . | CASSSPRGKETQYF | TGTGCCAGCAGCTCACCTCGGGGGAAAGAGACCCAGTACTTC
TRBJ2-7 | . | TRBV7-9 | once | CASSFGGRSSEQYF | TGTGCCAGCAGCTTTGGGGGCAGGTCCTCCGAGCAGTACTTC
TRBJ2-3 | . | TRBV27 | . | CASSPRPGITTDTQYF | TGTGCCAGCAGTCCCCGCCCAGGGATTACCACAGATACGCAGTATTTT
TRBJ2-3 | TRBD2 | TRBV5-1 | once | CASTLAGGPADTQYF | TGCGCCAGCACCTTAGCGGGAGGCCCCGCAGATACGCAGTATTTT
TRBJ1-1 | TRBD1 | TRBV7-3 | . | CASRRDRGLNTEAFF | TGTGCCAGCAGGCGGGACAGGGGGCTGAACACTGAAGCTTTCTTT
TRBJ2-5 | . | TRBV28 | . | CASSFKGEETQYF | TGTGCCAGCAGTTTTAAGGGGGAAGAGACCCAGTACTTC
TRBJ2-2 | TRBD1 | TRBV28 | . | CASSTGTVNTGELFF | TGTGCCAGCAGCACCGGGACAGTAAACACCGGGGAGCTGTTTTTT
TRBJ2-5 | TRBD1 | TRBV5-1 | . | CASSGGGQGPRQETQYF | TGCGCCAGCAGCGGAGGGGGACAGGGGCCTCGACAAGAGACCCAGTACTTC
TRBJ2-1 | . | TRBV30 | . | CAWSVQGRGNEQFF | TGTGCCTGGAGTGTACAGGGCAGGGGCAATGAGCAGTTCTTC
TRBJ2-5 | TRBD1 | TRBV6-9 | once | CASSNPADRGRETQYF | TGTGCCAGCAGTAACCCCGCTGACAGGGGGCGAGAGACCCAGTACTTC
TRBJ1-4 | . | TRBV5-1 | . | CASRRGTIEAEKLFF | TGCGCCAGCAGACGCGGGACCATAGAGGCTGAAAAACTGTTTTTT
TRBJ1-1 | . | TRBV29-1 | . | CSVEGGNTEAFF | TGCAGCGTTGAGGGGGGGAACACTGAAGCTTTCTTT
TRBJ2-2 | . | TRBV25-1 | . | CASSEPTETGELFF | TGTGCCAGCAGTGAACCGACAGAAACCGGGGAGCTGTTTTTT
TRBJ1-1 | . | TRBV14 | . | CASSHFNPDSAPEAFF | TGTGCCAGCAGCCATTTTAATCCTGACTCGGCTCCTGAAGCTTTCTTT
TRBJ2-5 | . | TRBV28 | . | CASSLQGGGKTQYF | TGTGCCAGCAGTTTACAAGGAGGGGGCAAGACCCAGTACTTC